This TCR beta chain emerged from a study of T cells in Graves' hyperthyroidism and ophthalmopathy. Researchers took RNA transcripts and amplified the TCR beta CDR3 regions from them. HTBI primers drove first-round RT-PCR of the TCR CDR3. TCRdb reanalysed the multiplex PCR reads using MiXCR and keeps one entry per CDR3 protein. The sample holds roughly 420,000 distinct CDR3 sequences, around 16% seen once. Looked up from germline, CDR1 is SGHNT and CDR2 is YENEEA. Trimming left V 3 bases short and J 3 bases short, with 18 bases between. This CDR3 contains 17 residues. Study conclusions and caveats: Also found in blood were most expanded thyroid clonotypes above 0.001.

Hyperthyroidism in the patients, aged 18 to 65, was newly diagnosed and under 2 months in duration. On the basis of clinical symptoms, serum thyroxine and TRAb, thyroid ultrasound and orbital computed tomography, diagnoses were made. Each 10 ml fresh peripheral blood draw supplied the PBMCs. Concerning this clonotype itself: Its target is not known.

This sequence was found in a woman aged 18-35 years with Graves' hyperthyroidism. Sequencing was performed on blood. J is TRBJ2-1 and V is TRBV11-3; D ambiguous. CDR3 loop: CASSFPSDQPNYNEQFF. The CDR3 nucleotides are TGTGCCAGCAGCTTTCCTTCGGATCAGCCAAACTACAATGAGCAGTTCTTC. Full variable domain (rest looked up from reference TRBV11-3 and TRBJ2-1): EAGVVQSPRYKIIEKKQPVAFWCNPISGHNTLYWYLQNLGQGPELLIRYENEEAVDDSQLPKDRFSAERLKGVDSTLKIQPAELGDSAVYLCASSFPSDQPNYNEQFFGPGTRLTVL.